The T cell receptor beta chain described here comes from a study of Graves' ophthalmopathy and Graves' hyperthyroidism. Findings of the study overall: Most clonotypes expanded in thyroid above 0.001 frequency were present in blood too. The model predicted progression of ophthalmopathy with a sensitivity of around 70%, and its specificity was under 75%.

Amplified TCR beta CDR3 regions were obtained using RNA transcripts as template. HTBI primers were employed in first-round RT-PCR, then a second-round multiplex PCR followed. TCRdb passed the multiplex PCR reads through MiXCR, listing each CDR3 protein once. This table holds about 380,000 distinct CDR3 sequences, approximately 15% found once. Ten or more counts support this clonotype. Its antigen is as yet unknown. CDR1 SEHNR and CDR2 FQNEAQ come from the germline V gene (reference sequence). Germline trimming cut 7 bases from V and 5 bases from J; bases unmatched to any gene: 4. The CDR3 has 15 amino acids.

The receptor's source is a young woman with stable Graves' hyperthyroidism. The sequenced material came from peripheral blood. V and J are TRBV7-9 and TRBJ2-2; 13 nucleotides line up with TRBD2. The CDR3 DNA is TGTGCCAGCATACGGGGACTAGCGGGGACCGGGGAGCTGTTTTTT. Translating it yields CASIRGLAGTGELFF.